The sequence of this TCR beta chain was determined in a study of regulatory T cells in long-lasting Graves disease. Overall study: It was over 5 years of antithyroid drugs, with positive TSH receptor antibodies, that meant persistent Graves' disease.

CDR1 is DFQATT, CDR2 SNEGSKA, per germline (reference sequence). J was trimmed by 5 bases and V by 4 bases; bases with no gene match: 7. This CDR3 contains 14 residues. This clonotype was seen more than once but under ten times. Its target is unknown. Study-wide points: Persistent disease exhibited a predilection for TRBV28, TRBJ1-2 and TRBJ2-5. Accuracy might have suffered from few samples. Relative to new patients (roughly 900), persistent patients exhibited greater sharing of public clonotypes (approximately 2,500).

TCR beta libraries were built with iRepertoire HTBI primers and Arm-PCR of CDR3 regions. From the multiplex PCR reads, TCRdb called clonotypes with MiXCR, one entry per CDR3 protein. The sample yields approximately 290,000 distinct CDR3 sequences, more than 20% seen once. Time point given: persistent/refractory GD, antithyroid drugs over 5 years with positive TRAb. The TCR library was prepared using RNA isolated from PBMCs. The V and J genes are TRBV20-1 and TRBJ1-2, with 10 bases fitting TRBD1. The sequence was obtained from a female donor with Graves disease. Sequences were derived from peripheral blood mononuclear cells (PBMCs), sampled when the disease was refractory, from a patient treated with antithyroid drugs. CDR3 sequence (DNA): TGCAGTGCTATAATGACAGGGGGCAGGTATGGCTACACCTTC. It yields the protein CSAIMTGGRYGYTF.